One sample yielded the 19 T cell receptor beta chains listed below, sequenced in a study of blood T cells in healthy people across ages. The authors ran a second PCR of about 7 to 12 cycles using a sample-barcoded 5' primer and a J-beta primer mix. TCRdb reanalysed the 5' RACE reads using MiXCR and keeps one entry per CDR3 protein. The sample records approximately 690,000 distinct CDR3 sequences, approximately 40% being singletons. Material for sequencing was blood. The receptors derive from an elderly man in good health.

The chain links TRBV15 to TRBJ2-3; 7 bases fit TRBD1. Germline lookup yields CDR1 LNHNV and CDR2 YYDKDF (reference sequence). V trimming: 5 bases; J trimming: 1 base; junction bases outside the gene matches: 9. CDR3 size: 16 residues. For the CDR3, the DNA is TGTGCCACCAGCCGAGGGCAGACAGGGCGCACAGATACGCAGTATTTT. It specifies CATSRGQTGRTDTQYF.

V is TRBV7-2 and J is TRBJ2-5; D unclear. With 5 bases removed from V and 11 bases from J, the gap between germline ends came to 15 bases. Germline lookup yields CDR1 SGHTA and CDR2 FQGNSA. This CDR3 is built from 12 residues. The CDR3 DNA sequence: TGTGCCAGCAGCGTCTTTCTGAATGAGCAGTACTTC. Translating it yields CASSVFLNEQYF.

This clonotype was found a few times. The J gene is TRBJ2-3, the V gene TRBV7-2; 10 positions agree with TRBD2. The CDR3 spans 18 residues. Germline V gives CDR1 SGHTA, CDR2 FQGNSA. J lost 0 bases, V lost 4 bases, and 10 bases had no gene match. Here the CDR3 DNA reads TGTGCCAGCAGCTGGTCGGCTAGCGGGGGCCTTAGCACAGATACGCAGTATTTT. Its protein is CASSWSASGGLSTDTQYF.

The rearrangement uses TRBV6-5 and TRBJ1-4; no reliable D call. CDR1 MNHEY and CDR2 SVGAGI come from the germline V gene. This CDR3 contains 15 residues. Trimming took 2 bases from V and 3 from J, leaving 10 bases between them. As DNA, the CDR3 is TGTGCCAGCAGTTACGAGAGAGGCCCTAATGAAAAACTGTTTTTT. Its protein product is CASSYERGPNEKLFF.

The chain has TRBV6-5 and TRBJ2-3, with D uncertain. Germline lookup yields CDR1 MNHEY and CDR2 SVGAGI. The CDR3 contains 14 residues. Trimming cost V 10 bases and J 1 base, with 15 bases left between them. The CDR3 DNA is TGTGCCACGGGTGCAGCGTTCGGCACAGATACGCAGTATTTT. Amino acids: CATGAAFGTDTQYF.

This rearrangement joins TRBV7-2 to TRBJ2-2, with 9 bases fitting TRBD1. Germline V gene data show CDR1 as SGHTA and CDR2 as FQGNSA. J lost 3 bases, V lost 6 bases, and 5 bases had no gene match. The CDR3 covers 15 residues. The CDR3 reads CASRTGGAYTGELFF. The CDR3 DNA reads TGTGCCAGCAGAACAGGGGGCGCGTACACCGGGGAGCTGTTTTTT.

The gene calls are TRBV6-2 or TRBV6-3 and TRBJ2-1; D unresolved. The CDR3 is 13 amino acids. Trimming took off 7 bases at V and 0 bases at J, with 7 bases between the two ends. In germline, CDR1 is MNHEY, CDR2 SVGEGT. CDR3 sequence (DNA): TGTGCCAGCACCGTAAGCTCCTACAATGAGCAGTTCTTC. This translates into CASTVSSYNEQFF.

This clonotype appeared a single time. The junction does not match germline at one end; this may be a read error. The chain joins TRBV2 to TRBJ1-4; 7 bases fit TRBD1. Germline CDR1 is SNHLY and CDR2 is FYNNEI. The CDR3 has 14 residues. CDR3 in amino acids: CASKDRATSEKLFF. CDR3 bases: TGTGCCAGCAAAGACAGGGCAACTAGTGAAAAACTGTTTTTT.

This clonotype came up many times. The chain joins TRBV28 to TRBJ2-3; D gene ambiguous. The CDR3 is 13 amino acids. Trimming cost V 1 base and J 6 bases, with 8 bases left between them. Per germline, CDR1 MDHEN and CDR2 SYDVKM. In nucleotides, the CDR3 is TGTGCCAGCAGTTTATTACTATCTGATACGCAGTATTTT. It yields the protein CASSLLLSDTQYF. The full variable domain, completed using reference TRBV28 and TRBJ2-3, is DVKVTQSSRYLVKRTGEKVFLECVQDMDHENMFWYRQDPGLGLRLIYFSYDVKMKEKGDIPEGYSVSREKKERFSLILESASTNQTSMYLCASSLLLSDTQYFGPGTRLTVL.

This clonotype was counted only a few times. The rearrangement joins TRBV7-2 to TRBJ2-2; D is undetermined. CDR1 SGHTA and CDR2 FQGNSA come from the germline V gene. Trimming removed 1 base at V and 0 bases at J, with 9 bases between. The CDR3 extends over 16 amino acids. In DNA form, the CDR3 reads TGTGCCAGCAGCTTAGAGGGCAAGACGAACACCGGGGAGCTGTTTTTT. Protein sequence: CASSLEGKTNTGELFF.

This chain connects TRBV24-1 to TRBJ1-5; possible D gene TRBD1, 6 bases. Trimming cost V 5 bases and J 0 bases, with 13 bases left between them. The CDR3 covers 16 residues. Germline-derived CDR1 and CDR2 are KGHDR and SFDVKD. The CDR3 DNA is TGTGCCACCAGTGCCGCCGGACAGTCTAGCAATCAGCCCCAGCATTTT. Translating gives CATSAAGQSSNQPQHF.

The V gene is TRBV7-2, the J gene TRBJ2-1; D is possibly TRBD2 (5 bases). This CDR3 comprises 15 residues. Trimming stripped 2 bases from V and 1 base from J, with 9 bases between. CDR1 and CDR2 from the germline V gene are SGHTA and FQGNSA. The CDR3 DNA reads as TGTGCCAGCAGCTTAAATAGGAGGTCCTACAATGAGCAGTTCTTC. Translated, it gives CASSLNRRSYNEQFF.

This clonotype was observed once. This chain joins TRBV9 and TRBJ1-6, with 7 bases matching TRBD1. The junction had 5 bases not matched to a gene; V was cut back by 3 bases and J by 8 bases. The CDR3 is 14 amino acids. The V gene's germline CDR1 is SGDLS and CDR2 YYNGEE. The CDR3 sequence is CASSDRQGHSPLHF. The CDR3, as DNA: TGTGCCAGCAGCGATCGACAGGGACATTCACCCCTCCACTTT.

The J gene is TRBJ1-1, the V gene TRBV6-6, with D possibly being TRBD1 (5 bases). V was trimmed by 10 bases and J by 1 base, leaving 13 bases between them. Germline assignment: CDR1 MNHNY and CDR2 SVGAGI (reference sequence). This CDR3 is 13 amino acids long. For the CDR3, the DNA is TGTGCCACCCAAGAGGGGCGGAACACTGAAGCTTTCTTT. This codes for CATQEGRNTEAFF.

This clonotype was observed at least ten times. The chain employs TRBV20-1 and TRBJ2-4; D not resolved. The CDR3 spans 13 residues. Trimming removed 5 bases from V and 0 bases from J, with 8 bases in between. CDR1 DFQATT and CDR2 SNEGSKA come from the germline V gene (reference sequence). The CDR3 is CSAPDLAKNIQYF. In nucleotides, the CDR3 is TGCAGTGCTCCGGACCTAGCCAAAAACATTCAGTACTTC.

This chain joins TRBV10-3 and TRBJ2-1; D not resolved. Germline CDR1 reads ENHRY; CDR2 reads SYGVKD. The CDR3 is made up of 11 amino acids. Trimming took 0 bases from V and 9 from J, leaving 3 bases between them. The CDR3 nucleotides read TGTGCCATCAGTGAGTCCGGTGAGCAGTTCTTC. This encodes CAISESGEQFF.

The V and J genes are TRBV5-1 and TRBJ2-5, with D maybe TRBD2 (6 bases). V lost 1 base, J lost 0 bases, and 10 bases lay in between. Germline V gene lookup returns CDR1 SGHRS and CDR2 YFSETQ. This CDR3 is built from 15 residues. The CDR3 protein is CASSLTSRHQETQYF. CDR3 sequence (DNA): TGCGCCAGCAGCTTGACTAGCCGACACCAAGAGACCCAGTACTTC.

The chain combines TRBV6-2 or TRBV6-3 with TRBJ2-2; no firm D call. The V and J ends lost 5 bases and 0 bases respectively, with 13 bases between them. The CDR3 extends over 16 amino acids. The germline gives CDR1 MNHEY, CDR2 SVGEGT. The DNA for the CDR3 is TGTGCCAGCAGTCCCCTGGGTCCTTCGAACACCGGGGAGCTGTTTTTT. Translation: CASSPLGPSNTGELFF.

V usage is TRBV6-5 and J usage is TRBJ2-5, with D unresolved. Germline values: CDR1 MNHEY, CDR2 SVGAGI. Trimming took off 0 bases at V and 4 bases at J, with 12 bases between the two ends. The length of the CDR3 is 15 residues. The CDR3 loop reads CASSYSNGRLETQYF. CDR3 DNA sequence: TGTGCCAGCAGTTACTCGAACGGCAGATTAGAGACCCAGTACTTC.